The 12 T cell receptor beta chains given below trace back to one sample, sequenced in a study of patients and donors after allogeneic stem cell transplantation. A single record per CDR3 protein comes from TCRdb applying MiXCR to the RT-PCR reads. The sample records about 87,000 distinct CDR3 sequences, approximately 5% being singletons. The sample comprised blood, either unsorted or a sorted T cell fraction (not recorded which). These receptors all stem from a human donor who was either an allogeneic HSCT recipient or a stem cell or donor lymphocyte infusion donor (not recorded which). It is not recorded whose cells these are; they may come from a transplant donor.

This clonotype occurred many times. The rearrangement joins TRBV5-1 to TRBJ2-1, with 8 bases identical to TRBD2. The CDR3 sequence is 16 residues long. With V trimmed by 3 bases and J by 5 bases, 10 bases remained unmatched. Germline V gene sequence: CDR1 SGHRS, CDR2 YFSETQ. CDR3 nucleotides: TGCGCCAGCAGCTCGGGAACTTTAGCGGGGAACAATGAGCAGTTCTTC. Amino acids: CASSSGTLAGNNEQFF.

The table lists this clonotype with a few counts. The J gene is TRBJ1-4, the V gene TRBV5-1; D unresolved. CDR3 size: 14 residues. Trimming shortened V by 0 bases and J by 3 bases, and 6 bases separated the two germline ends. The germline V gene encodes CDR1 SGHRS and CDR2 YFSETQ. This CDR3 is CASSLGSANEKLFF. CDR3 nucleotides: TGCGCCAGCAGCTTGGGATCAGCTAATGAAAAACTGTTTTTT. The whole variable domain, filled in from reference TRBV5-1 and TRBJ1-4, reads KAGVTQTPRYLIKTRGQQVTLSCSPISGHRSVSWYQQTPGQGLQFLFEYFSETQRNKGNFPGRFSGRQFSNSRSEMNVSTLELGDSALYLCASSLGSANEKLFFGSGTQLSVL.

This clonotype was seen many times. This chain links TRBV6-1 with TRBJ2-1; the D gene is possibly TRBD1 (5 bases). Trimming left V 7 bases short and J 7 bases short, with 20 bases between. CDR1 is MNHNS and CDR2 is SASEGT in the germline V gene. The CDR3 totals 15 residues. This chain's CDR3 is CASIRGHSPLNEQFF. The CDR3, as DNA: TGTGCCAGCATAAGAGGACACAGTCCATTGAATGAGCAGTTCTTC.

This clonotype was recorded many times. The chain joins TRBV2 to TRBJ2-2, with a tentative D call TRBD1 (5 bases). The CDR3 runs 18 residues. V was cut by 1 base and J by 1 base, with 16 bases left in between. In germline, CDR1 is SNHLY, CDR2 FYNNEI. This chain's CDR3 is CASSEGSGRPWNTGELFF. The DNA of the CDR3 is TGTGCCAGCAGTGAAGGGTCAGGGCGCCCGTGGAACACCGGGGAGCTGTTTTTT.

This clonotype was detected ten times or more. This chain uses TRBV27 with TRBJ2-1, with TRBD1 identical over 7 bases. The J segment lost 4 bases and the V segment lost 5 bases, leaving 11 bases of the junction unmatched. Germline V CDR1 and CDR2: MNHEY, SMNVEV (reference sequence). This CDR3 region has 16 residues. CDR3 bases: TGTGCCAGCAGTCGCACCGGGACAGTCTTTTACAATGAGCAGTTCTTC. Encoded protein: CASSRTGTVFYNEQFF.

This clonotype was detected ten times or more. This chain connects TRBV2 to TRBJ1-1, with 8 bases identical to TRBD1. The germline V gene encodes CDR1 SNHLY and CDR2 FYNNEI. The trim removed 7 bases at V and 11 bases at J, leaving 3 bases unmatched. There are 10 residues in the CDR3. CDR3 coding DNA: TGTGCCAGCAAGACAGGGGAGGCTTTCTTT. Encoded protein: CASKTGEAFF.

This clonotype has ten or more counts. The rearrangement links TRBV29-1 to TRBJ2-7, with 9 bases matching TRBD1. Per germline, CDR1 SQVTM and CDR2 ANQGSEA. This CDR3 comprises 12 residues. Trimming cost V 5 bases and J 2 bases; bases outside gene matches: 1. CDR3 DNA: TGCAGCGTTAACAGGGGGCCCTACGAGCAGTACTTC. It codes for CSVNRGPYEQYF.

This clonotype was detected many times. This chain links TRBV3-1 with TRBJ1-1; tentative D call: TRBD1 (6 bases). The CDR3 has 13 amino acids. CDR1 and CDR2 from the germline V gene are LGHDT and YNNKEL (reference sequence). V gave up 1 base and J gave up 4 bases, with 7 bases separating them. The CDR3 coding sequence is TGTGCCAGCAGCCAAGGAGGGGGCACTGAAGCTTTCTTT. It yields the protein CASSQGGGTEAFF.

This clonotype is medium-sized. The rearrangement uses TRBV12-3 or TRBV12-4 and TRBJ1-2; 10 nucleotides agree with TRBD1. The CDR3 is 18 amino acids. After removal of 6 bases from V and 3 bases from J, the junction contained 16 bases not matched to a gene. CDR3 sequence reads: CASRTYLLGTGVYYGYTF. The CDR3 coding sequence is TGTGCCAGCAGGACATACCTCCTTGGGACAGGGGTTTACTATGGCTACACCTTC.

The sample holds many counts of this clonotype. The rearrangement uses TRBV12-3 or TRBV12-4 and TRBJ1-5; no clear D gene. This CDR3 comprises 14 residues. Trimming shortened V by 5 bases and J by 5 bases, and 13 bases separated the two germline ends. The CDR3 spells CASSKVTSDQPQHF. As DNA, the CDR3 is TGTGCCAGCAGTAAGGTTACAAGCGATCAGCCCCAGCATTTT.

The J gene is TRBJ2-2, the V gene TRBV7-3, with TRBD1 identical over 8 bases. V shed 5 bases and J 1 base; nucleotides not matched to a gene: 6. CDR1 is SGHTA, CDR2 FQGTGA, per germline. The CDR3 length is 16 residues. CDR3 residues: CASSPSGTGNTGELFF. The CDR3 coding sequence is TGTGCCAGCAGCCCCTCCGGGACAGGGAACACCGGGGAGCTGTTTTTT.

In this sample, this clonotype turned up many times. In DNA, the CDR3 is TGTGCCAGCAGTTCCAAATTTCAGGACAGGGATCAGGTCTATGGCTACACCTTC. Its translation: CASSSKFQDRDQVYGYTF. V is TRBV27 and J is TRBJ1-2; 8 nucleotides agree with TRBD1. The CDR3 is 18 amino acids. Germline lookup yields CDR1 MNHEY and CDR2 SMNVEV (reference sequence). The trim removed 4 bases at V and 4 bases at J, leaving 17 bases unmatched.